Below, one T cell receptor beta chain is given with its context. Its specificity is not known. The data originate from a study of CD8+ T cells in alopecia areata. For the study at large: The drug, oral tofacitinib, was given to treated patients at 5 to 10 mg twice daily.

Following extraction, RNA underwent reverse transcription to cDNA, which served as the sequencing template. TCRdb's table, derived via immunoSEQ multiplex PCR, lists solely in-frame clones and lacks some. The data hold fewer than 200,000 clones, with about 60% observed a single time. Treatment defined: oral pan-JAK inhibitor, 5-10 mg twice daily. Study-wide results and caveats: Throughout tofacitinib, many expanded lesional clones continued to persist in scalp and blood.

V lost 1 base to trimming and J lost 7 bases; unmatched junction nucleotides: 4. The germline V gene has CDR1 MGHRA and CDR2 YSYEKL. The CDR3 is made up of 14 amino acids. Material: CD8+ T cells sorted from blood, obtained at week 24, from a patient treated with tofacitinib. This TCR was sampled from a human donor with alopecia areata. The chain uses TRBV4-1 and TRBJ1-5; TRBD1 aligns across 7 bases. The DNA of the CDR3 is TGCGCCAGCAGCCAAGCTCAGGGGGGGCAGCCCCAGCATTTT. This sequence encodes CASSQAQGGQPQHF.